Shown below are 4 T cell receptor beta chains from a single sample sequenced in a study of regulatory T cells in long-lasting Graves disease. Sequencing libraries for TCR beta were prepared with iRepertoire HTBI primers and Arm-PCR of CDR3 regions. TCRdb ran MiXCR on the multiplex PCR reads and lists one entry per CDR3 protein. The table shows about 660,000 distinct CDR3 sequences, with 30% occurring only once. Documented time point: persistent/refractory GD, antithyroid drugs over 5 years with positive TRAb. PBMC RNA was the source of the TCR library. Source: peripheral blood mononuclear cells (PBMCs), taken when the disease was refractory, from a patient treated with antithyroid drugs. Receptors originate from a female donor with Graves disease.

This sequence joins TRBV5-1 and TRBJ1-2; possibly TRBD1 for D (5 bases). The CDR3 has 16 residues. Germline-derived CDR1 and CDR2 are SGHRS and YFSETQ. Trimming took off 4 bases at V and 0 bases at J, with 16 bases between the two ends. Here the CDR3 reads CASSPGLQLTNYGYTF. In nucleotides, the CDR3 is TGCGCCAGCAGCCCGGGGCTCCAACTCACTAACTATGGCTACACCTTC.

The sample holds a few counts of this clonotype. The V call is TRBV7-2, the J call TRBJ2-7; possible D gene TRBD2, 5 bases. The length of the CDR3 is 15 residues. The V gene lost 1 base and the J gene lost 3 bases, with 13 bases spanning the gap. Germline V gives CDR1 SGHTA, CDR2 FQGNSA. The CDR3 spells CASSLVPGKIYEQYF. Here the CDR3 DNA reads TGTGCCAGCAGCTTAGTCCCGGGAAAGATCTACGAGCAGTACTTC. Complete variable domain (other parts from reference TRBV7-2 and TRBJ2-7): GAGVSQSPSNKVTEKGKDVELRCDPISGHTALYWYRQSLGQGLEFLIYFQGNSAPDKSGLPSDRFSAERTGGSVSTLTIQRTQQEDSAVYLCASSLVPGKIYEQYFGPGTRLTVT.

The V and J genes are TRBV12-3 or TRBV12-4 and TRBJ2-7; D gene ambiguous. This CDR3 has 14 residues. V was clipped by 2 bases and J by 1 base, with 9 bases between them. The CDR3, as DNA: TGTGCCAGCAGTTTAATCCCAGATTCCTACGAGCAGTACTTC. Translated: CASSLIPDSYEQYF.

This clonotype was picked up many times. The rearrangement uses TRBV28 and TRBJ1-1; 9 nucleotides match TRBD1. The junction had 12 bases not matched to a gene; V was cut back by 7 bases and J by 12 bases. The CDR3 consists of 13 residues. The germline V gene encodes CDR1 MDHEN and CDR2 SYDVKM. The CDR3 sequence is CASTSGQGDRPFF. The CDR3 DNA follows: TGTGCCAGCACCTCGGGACAGGGTGATCGGCCTTTCTTT.